The next 8 T cell receptor beta chains were all read from a single sample in a study of cytomegalovirus exposure and HLA in healthy donors. PCR involved 60 Vbeta and 13 Jbeta primers. Profiling relied on immunoSEQ multiplex PCR, and the TCRdb table lists in-frame clones only, not all of them. The sample lists about 210,000 clones, over 75% occurring once. The material sequenced was PBMCs. The receptors derive from a woman aged 45-59 years in good health and CMV-seropositive.

V usage is TRBV6-5 and J usage is TRBJ1-2, with a possible D match to TRBD1 (5 bases). The germline V gene has CDR1 MNHEY and CDR2 SVGAGI. This CDR3 region has 13 residues. Trimming left V 11 bases short and J 3 bases short, with 16 bases between. The CDR3 DNA reads as TGTGCCCTCAGCGGGGGGGTTGACTATGGCTACACCTTC. This translates into CALSGGVDYGYTF.

This clone appeared a single time. This chain uses TRBV4-3 with TRBJ2-7, with 9 bases aligning to TRBD1. Trimming took 6 bases from V and 3 from J; bases not matched to a gene: 3. The CDR3 consists of 13 residues. In germline, CDR1 is LGHNA, CDR2 YSLEER. CDR3 residues: CASSLGQGYEQYF. Here the CDR3 DNA reads TGCGCCAGCAGTCTGGGACAGGGCTACGAGCAGTACTTC.

The chain carries TRBV9 and TRBJ2-3; no firm D call. V gave up 0 bases and J gave up 6 bases, with 8 bases separating them. CDR1 and CDR2 (germline): SGDLS, YYNGEE. This CDR3 has 13 amino acids. The CDR3 region is CASSVVVTDTQYF. The CDR3 nucleotides are TGTGCCAGCAGCGTAGTGGTCACTGATACGCAGTATTTT.

J is TRBJ1-2 and V is TRBV5-6; perhaps TRBD1 as D (6 bases). V dropped 5 bases and J dropped 4 bases, with 15 bases sitting between them. Germline lookup yields CDR1 SGHDT and CDR2 YYEEEE. This CDR3 comprises 14 residues. This CDR3 reads CASRQGSVGYGYTF. CDR3 nucleotides: TGTGCCAGCAGGCAGGGGAGCGTTGGCTATGGCTACACCTTC.

This clone was observed a few times. The gene calls are TRBV7-9 and TRBJ1-2; D gene ambiguous. V dropped 5 bases and J dropped 2 bases, with 12 bases sitting between them. Per germline, CDR1 SEHNR and CDR2 FQNEAQ (reference sequence). This CDR3 has 14 amino acids. In nucleotides, the CDR3 is TGTGCCAGCAGCCCCTTGCCCGGGAACTATGGCTACACCTTC. Protein: CASSPLPGNYGYTF.

This clone appeared once. V gene TRBV6-5 combines with J gene TRBJ2-1; D call uncertain. Per germline, CDR1 MNHEY and CDR2 SVGAGI. Trimming shortened V by 2 bases and J by 5 bases, and 7 bases separated the two germline ends. The CDR3 loop spans 13 amino acids. The CDR3 sequence: CASSYRTHNEQFF. CDR3 DNA sequence: TGTGCCAGCAGTTACCGTACTCACAATGAGCAGTTCTTC.

The chain couples TRBV30 to TRBJ1-3, with 10 bases lining up with TRBD1. After removal of 2 bases from V and 1 base from J, the junction contained 8 bases not matched to a gene. Germline-derived CDR1 and CDR2 are GTSNPN and SVGIG (reference sequence). The CDR3 has 17 residues. DNA for the CDR3: TGTGCCTGGAGTAGACCGGGACAGGGGTTGTCTGGAAACACCATATATTTT. Translated, it gives CAWSRPGQGLSGNTIYF.

The chain carries TRBV4-1 and TRBJ2-2; possibly TRBD2 for D (6 bases). Germline CDR1 is MGHRA and CDR2 is YSYEKL. The V and J ends lost 1 base and 3 bases respectively, with 18 bases between them. This CDR3 contains 18 residues. The CDR3 coding sequence is TGCGCCAGCAGCCAAGGGGGCGGGATCCGACAGTACACCGGGGAGCTGTTTTTT. Translation gives CASSQGGGIRQYTGELFF.